These T cell receptor beta chains were read from a single sample in a study of blood T cell repertoires in COVID-19. Assay used: immunoSEQ multiplex PCR; TCRdb lists only in-frame clones, some missing. The sample has about 200,000 clones, roughly nine tenths seen once; the top ten hold about 2%. Sequenced: peripheral blood. The receptor set was obtained from a woman aged 50 to 65 with acute or convalescent COVID-19. The CDR3 runs from the conserved cysteine through the conserved F or W. Each record gives: V gene, J gene, CDR3 protein.

TRBV9	TRBJ2-3	CASSPRGGTSGAGTQYF
TRBV6-1	TRBJ2-5	CASSEWTSGDQETQYF
TRBV2	TRBJ1-2	CANTTGGWDGYTF
TRBV12-3/TRBV12-4	TRBJ1-3	CASRPGERNTIYF
TRBV7-2	TRBJ2-1	CASSPPRARHNEQFF
TRBV5-4	TRBJ1-2	CASSLMSPTNGYTF
TRBV25-1	TRBJ1-6	CASSDMRNSPLHF
TRBV6-6	TRBJ2-1	CASSYVGLPGGEQFF
TRBV5-1	TRBJ2-1	CASSLGLAGSSYNEQFF
TRBV6-2/TRBV6-3	TRBJ1-1	CASSLRRRTYTEAFF
TRBV4-3	TRBJ1-2	CASSQDIPARGYTF
TRBV5-8	TRBJ2-3	CASSSGLAGVGVDTQYF
TRBV10-2	TRBJ2-7	CASNHRGGEQYF
TRBV5-1	TRBJ2-5	CASSTGQGGETQYF
TRBV2	TRBJ1-5	CASSDRARNQPQHF
TRBV6-1	TRBJ1-6	CASSENHMAINSPLHF
TRBV11-3	TRBJ2-3	CASSFAGGDTQYF
TRBV5-1	TRBJ2-2	CASSLEAVQGPNTGELFF
TRBV9	TRBJ2-1	CASSDEEKAGRNEQFF
TRBV29-1	TRBJ1-1	CSVPGTGMTQAFF
TRBV13	TRBJ1-1	CASSVQGRGTEAFF
TRBV5-1	TRBJ1-5	CASSPGTGGNQPQHF
TRBV13	TRBJ2-1	CASSPGDYRGNEQFF
TRBV7-9	TRBJ2-5	CASSEGTSLQETQYF
TRBV5-1	TRBJ1-3	CASSEGISGNTIYF
TRBV7-2	TRBJ2-1	CASSPRGQGGLNEQFF
TRBV3-1/TRBV3-2	TRBJ2-5	CASSQYPPVGTNQETQYF
TRBV6-4	TRBJ2-3	CASSAQGATDTQYF
TRBV7-9	TRBJ1-1	CASSRDTNTEAFF
TRBV6-2/TRBV6-3	TRBJ1-1	CASSGAGTGNTEAFF
TRBV7-8	TRBJ1-4	CASSQHPRDRAFATNEKLFF
TRBV30	TRBJ1-2	CAWTREVVYGYTF
TRBV19	TRBJ1-5	CASSGDRDQPQHF
TRBV4-1	TRBJ1-4	CASSQGQGGEKLFF
TRBV12-3/TRBV12-4	TRBJ1-5	CASSFQYQPQHF
TRBV11-2	TRBJ1-1	CASSGQGLNTEAFF
TRBV7-8	TRBJ1-3	CASSSGQGEPGNTIYF
TRBV2	TRBJ1-3	CASSDVREAGNTIYF
TRBV4-1	TRBJ2-7	CASSQEREGGQGAYEQYF
TRBV18	TRBJ1-3	CASSPLQGAYGNTIYF
TRBV19	TRBJ2-7	CASSMPSTYEQYF
TRBV30	TRBJ2-7	CAWSLRGAEQYF
TRBV28	TRBJ1-3	CASSLWAGISSGNTIYF
TRBV19	TRBJ2-7	CASSTQVQQYF
TRBV10-1	TRBJ2-2	CASSAGDRGFTGELFF
TRBV2	TRBJ2-6	CASTRWTGRSSGANVLTF
TRBV24-1	TRBJ2-5	CATSDPLAGGETQYF
TRBV5-1	TRBJ1-1	CASSLGNRGYAEAFF
TRBV5-6	TRBJ2-7	CASSLKGLAANSYEQYF
TRBV18	TRBJ1-4	CASSPGGETTNEKLFF
TRBV7-6	TRBJ2-2	CASSPRGGGTGELFF
TRBV4-2	TRBJ1-6	CASSQSGYNSPLHF
TRBV18	TRBJ2-7	CASSPPGRGYEQYF
TRBV11-2	TRBJ1-2	CASSLDSDYGYTF
TRBV18	TRBJ1-2	CASSPPAGPPNYGYTF
TRBV19	TRBJ2-6	CASSIRGDRGLSGANVLTF
TRBV2	TRBJ2-3	CASSASGGGGTDTQYF
TRBV6-2/TRBV6-3	TRBJ2-3	CASSYSILAESTDTQYF